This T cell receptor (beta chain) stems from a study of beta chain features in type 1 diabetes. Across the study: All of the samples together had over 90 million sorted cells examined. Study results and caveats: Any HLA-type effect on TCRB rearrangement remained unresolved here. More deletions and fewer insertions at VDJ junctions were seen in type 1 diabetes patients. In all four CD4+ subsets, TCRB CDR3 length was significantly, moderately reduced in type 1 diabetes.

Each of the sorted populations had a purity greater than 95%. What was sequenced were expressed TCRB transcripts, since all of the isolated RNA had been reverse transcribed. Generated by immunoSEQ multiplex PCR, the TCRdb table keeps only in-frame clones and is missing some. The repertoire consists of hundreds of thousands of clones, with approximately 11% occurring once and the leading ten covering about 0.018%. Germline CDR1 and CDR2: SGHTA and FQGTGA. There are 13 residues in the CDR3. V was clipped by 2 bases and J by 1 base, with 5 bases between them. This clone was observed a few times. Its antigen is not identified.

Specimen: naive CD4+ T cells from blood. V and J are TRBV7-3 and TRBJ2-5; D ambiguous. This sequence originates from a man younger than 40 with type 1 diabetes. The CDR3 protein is CASSLQLQETQYF. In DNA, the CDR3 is TGTGCCAGCAGCTTACAACTCCAAGAGACCCAGTACTTC.